The 23 T cell receptor beta chains below all came from one sample that was sequenced in a study of T cells in localized non-small cell lung cancer. Clones were read by immunoSEQ multiplex PCR, and TCRdb kept only the in-frame ones, dropping some. This table holds about 3,300 clones, roughly 29% found once. The material was normal lung tissue next to the tumor, obtained before any cancer treatment. The receptors here all came from a woman aged 35 to 69 with stage I lung adenocarcinoma.

V usage is TRBV14 and J usage is TRBJ2-3; 11 nucleotides line up with TRBD2. CDR1 is SGHDN, CDR2 FVKESK, per germline. CDR3 length: 15 amino acids. V lost 4 bases, J lost 2 bases, and 2 bases stayed unmatched. The CDR3 sequence: CASSRGLAVTDTQYF. The CDR3 DNA follows: TGTGCCAGCAGCCGGGGACTAGCGGTCACAGATACGCAGTATTTT.

In DNA form, the CDR3 reads TGTGCCAGCAGCTTGCAGGCGGGAAAAGAGACCCAGTACTTC. Residues: CASSLQAGKETQYF. This sequence joins TRBV11-3 and TRBJ2-5; D perhaps matches TRBD2 (6 bases). Trimming took 3 bases from V and 3 from J, leaving 11 bases between them. The CDR3 extends over 14 amino acids. The germline gives CDR1 SGHNT, CDR2 YENEEA.

The J gene is TRBJ2-7, the V gene TRBV6-8, with D perhaps being TRBD1 or TRBD2 (5 bases each). V was trimmed by 0 bases and J by 11 bases, leaving 11 bases between them. Germline lookup yields CDR1 MNHGY and CDR2 SAAAGT. This CDR3 spans 12 amino acids. The CDR3 region is CASSYSRGPKYF. CDR3 in DNA: TGTGCCAGCAGTTACTCGAGGGGACCGAAGTACTTC.

This clone was seen only a few times. The rearrangement joins TRBV28 to TRBJ2-2; 7 bases line up with TRBD2. The CDR3 sequence is 16 residues long. Germline CDR1 MDHEN, CDR2 SYDVKM. V shed 8 bases, J shed 4 bases, and the junction held 13 bases outside the gene matches. The CDR3 DNA reads as TGTGCCAGCTCAGTTTTGTCTAGCGGAGTCACCGGGGAGCTGTTTTTT. This encodes CASSVLSSGVTGELFF.

This rearrangement joins TRBV28 to TRBJ2-1; 7 bases fit TRBD2. CDR1 MDHEN and CDR2 SYDVKM come from the germline V gene. CDR3 length: 15 amino acids. V trimming: 5 bases; J trimming: 7 bases; junction bases outside the gene matches: 11. This CDR3 reads CASSIAGGGGNEQFF. DNA for the CDR3: TGTGCCAGCAGTATAGCGGGCGGGGGAGGGAATGAGCAGTTCTTC. Full variable domain (rest looked up from reference TRBV28 and TRBJ2-1): DVKVTQSSRYLVKRTGEKVFLECVQDMDHENMFWYRQDPGLGLRLIYFSYDVKMKEKGDIPEGYSVSREKKERFSLILESASTNQTSMYLCASSIAGGGGNEQFFGPGTRLTVL.

This clone was seen only a few times. The chain couples TRBV15 to TRBJ1-4; 8 bases match TRBD1. The ends lost 4 bases at V and 8 bases at J; junction bases unmatched: 9. The CDR3 is made up of 15 amino acids. Germline CDR1 is LNHNV and CDR2 is YYDKDF (reference sequence). The CDR3 DNA sequence: TGTGCCACCAGCACCGGGACAGGAATGAGGGAAAAACTGTTTTTT. Protein: CATSTGTGMREKLFF.

J is TRBJ2-7 and V is TRBV5-1, with 13 bases fitting TRBD2. The junction had 14 bases not matched to a gene; V was cut back by 7 bases and J by 4 bases. This CDR3 has 17 amino acids. The V gene's germline CDR1 is SGHRS and CDR2 YFSETQ. This chain's CDR3 is CASRTGTSGKDGYEQYF. The CDR3, as DNA: TGCGCCAGCCGCACCGGGACTAGCGGGAAAGACGGGTACGAGCAGTACTTC. The whole variable domain, remainder taken from reference TRBV5-1 and TRBJ2-7, is KAGVTQTPRYLIKTRGQQVTLSCSPISGHRSVSWYQQTPGQGLQFLFEYFSETQRNKGNFPGRFSGRQFSNSRSEMNVSTLELGDSALYLCASRTGTSGKDGYEQYFGPGTRLTVT.

This sequence joins TRBV19 and TRBJ2-2; D is unresolved. V lost 10 bases to trimming and J lost 4 bases, with 13 bases between them. The CDR3 consists of 13 residues. CDR1 is LNHDA, CDR2 SQIVND, per germline (reference sequence). In nucleotides, the CDR3 is TGTGCCATTCAGGTGGGCGGCACCGGGGAGCTGTTTTTT. Translation gives CAIQVGGTGELFF.

The rearrangement joins TRBV14 to TRBJ2-7, with 7 bases lining up with TRBD2. CDR3 length: 16 amino acids. Germline-derived CDR1 and CDR2 are SGHDN and FVKESK. V lost 4 bases, J lost 2 bases, and 11 bases stayed unmatched. The chain's CDR3 is CASSPIKTSRAYEQYF. The CDR3 DNA is TGTGCCAGCAGCCCTATAAAGACTAGCCGGGCCTACGAGCAGTACTTC.

This clone occurred a few times. V usage is TRBV11-3 and J usage is TRBJ2-6, with D perhaps matching TRBD2 (5 bases). V shed 1 base and J shed 2 bases, with 6 bases lying between them. This CDR3 contains 15 residues. Germline assignment: CDR1 SGHNT and CDR2 YENEEA. The CDR3, as DNA: TGTGCCAGCAGCTTAGGGACTGCTGGGGCCAACGTCCTGACTTTC. It specifies CASSLGTAGANVLTF.

This clone was found a few times. This chain links TRBV19 with TRBJ1-5, with 7 bases aligning to TRBD1. The CDR3 runs to 13 residues. The ends lost 9 bases at V and 2 bases at J; junction bases unmatched: 4. Germline CDR1 is LNHDA and CDR2 is SQIVND (reference sequence). The CDR3 DNA reads as TGTGCCAGGCGACAGGGTCGCAATCAGCCCCAGCATTTT. Its protein product is CARRQGRNQPQHF. Supplemented by reference TRBV19 and TRBJ1-5, the full variable domain reads DGGITQSPKYLFRKEGQNVTLSCEQNLNHDAMYWYRQDPGQGLRLIYYSQIVNDFQKGDIAEGYSVSREKKESFPLTVTSAQKNPTAFYLCARRQGRNQPQHFGDGTRLSIL.

J is TRBJ2-7 and V is TRBV6-8, with TRBD2 identical over 8 bases. The V segment lost 8 bases and the J segment 1 base; nucleotides outside the gene matches: 7. CDR3 size: 14 residues. Germline CDR1 and CDR2: MNHGY and SAAAGT. In DNA form, the CDR3 reads TGTGCCAGCGGGCGGGGGGAGGCTTCCTACGAGCAGTACTTC. As protein: CASGRGEASYEQYF.

V and J are TRBV11-3 and TRBJ1-1; no reliable D call. Per germline, CDR1 SGHNT and CDR2 YENEEA. The CDR3 loop spans 14 amino acids. V was trimmed by 1 base and J by 1 base, leaving 7 bases between them. Here the CDR3 reads CASSLGSSNTEAFF. In DNA form, the CDR3 reads TGTGCCAGCAGCTTAGGCAGCTCGAACACTGAAGCTTTCTTT.

The chain employs TRBV19 and TRBJ2-7; 10 bases are shared with TRBD2. Germline V CDR1 and CDR2: LNHDA, SQIVND (reference sequence). This CDR3 comprises 19 residues. The trim removed 3 bases at V and 2 bases at J, leaving 16 bases unmatched. CDR3 loop: CASSIRPSGRGSLAYEQYF. For the CDR3, the DNA is TGTGCCAGTAGTATTCGGCCTAGCGGGAGAGGATCGTTGGCCTACGAGCAGTACTTC.

This chain joins TRBV18 and TRBJ2-7; D uncertain. V was cut by 4 bases and J by 1 base, with 5 bases left in between. The CDR3 covers 12 residues. Per the germline V gene, CDR1 is KGHSH and CDR2 is LQKENI. The CDR3 DNA reads TGTGCCAGCTCACTCCCGTCCTACGAGCAGTACTTC. Translation gives CASSLPSYEQYF.

The J gene is TRBJ2-7, the V gene TRBV19; 9 positions agree with TRBD2. CDR1 LNHDA and CDR2 SQIVND come from the germline V gene (reference sequence). V shed 11 bases, J shed 4 bases, and the junction held 3 bases outside the gene matches. The length of the CDR3 is 11 residues. CDR3 loop: CAVAGDYEQYF. DNA for the CDR3: TGTGCCGTAGCGGGAGATTACGAGCAGTACTTC.

Only a few counts were recorded for this clone. This sequence joins TRBV11-3 and TRBJ2-5, with 7 positions matching TRBD2. The CDR3 is made up of 14 amino acids. Germline V gene data show CDR1 as SGHNT and CDR2 as YENEEA. The V segment lost 6 bases and the J segment 4 bases; nucleotides outside the gene matches: 8. In DNA form, the CDR3 reads TGTGCCAGCAGTTTCAGCGGGATGGGAGAGACCCAGTACTTC. Translated: CASSFSGMGETQYF.

The rearrangement uses TRBV11-3 and TRBJ2-1; tentatively, D is TRBD2 (6 bases). CDR1 and CDR2 from the germline V gene are SGHNT and YENEEA. V was cut by 3 bases and J by 7 bases, with 16 bases left in between. The CDR3 is 15 residues long. The CDR3 is CASSFSGTYSNEQFF. The CDR3, as DNA: TGTGCCAGCAGCTTTTCCGGGACTTATTCGAATGAGCAGTTCTTC.

This sequence joins TRBV19 and TRBJ2-7; 8 positions agree with TRBD2. The length of the CDR3 is 16 residues. With V trimmed by 8 bases and J by 3 bases, 15 bases remained unmatched. Germline lookup yields CDR1 LNHDA and CDR2 SQIVND (reference sequence). The CDR3, as DNA: TGTGCCAGTTTCTCGCGGTCTCAGCGGGAGAGCTACGAGCAGTACTTC. Protein product: CASFSRSQRESYEQYF.

This clone was seen a handful of times. The gene calls are TRBV28 and TRBJ1-5; tentatively, D is TRBD1 (6 bases). Per the germline V gene, CDR1 is MDHEN and CDR2 is SYDVKM. V lost 2 bases, J lost 7 bases, and 15 bases lay in between. This CDR3 is built from 15 residues. The CDR3 loop reads CASSLGQGFRQPQHF. The DNA for the CDR3 is TGTGCCAGCAGTTTAGGGCAGGGGTTTCGGCAGCCCCAGCATTTT.

The genes are TRBV19 and TRBJ1-2; possibly TRBD1 for D (6 bases). CDR1 and CDR2 (germline): LNHDA, SQIVND (reference sequence). V shed 6 bases and J shed 0 bases, with 11 bases lying between them. The CDR3 has 14 amino acids. The CDR3 is CASRMDSSNYGYTF. CDR3 nucleotide sequence: TGTGCCAGTAGAATGGACAGCTCTAACTATGGCTACACCTTC.

By proportion, this clone is medium-sized. The rearrangement uses TRBV11-3 and TRBJ2-1; 7 nucleotides align to TRBD2. Trimming removed 2 bases from V and 8 bases from J; junction bases left unmatched: 9. CDR3 length: 15 residues. Germline CDR1 reads SGHNT; CDR2 reads YENEEA. The CDR3 reads CASSLPLAARDEQFF. For the CDR3, the DNA is TGTGCCAGCAGCTTACCCCTAGCGGCCCGCGATGAGCAGTTCTTC. The complete variable domain, with remaining parts taken from reference TRBV11-3 and TRBJ2-1, reads EAGVVQSPRYKIIEKKQPVAFWCNPISGHNTLYWYLQNLGQGPELLIRYENEEAVDDSQLPKDRFSAERLKGVDSTLKIQPAELGDSAVYLCASSLPLAARDEQFFGPGTRLTVL.

The CDR3: CASSRRWQTYEQYF. DNA for the CDR3: TGCGCCAGCAGTCGTCGGTGGCAAACCTACGAGCAGTACTTC. The chain has TRBV5-1 and TRBJ2-7; no reliable D call. The V and J ends lost 5 bases and 2 bases respectively, with 14 bases between them. The germline V gene encodes CDR1 SGHRS and CDR2 YFSETQ. The CDR3 spans 14 residues.